A single T cell receptor (beta chain) is shown here with its context. PCR used 60 Vbeta primers and 13 Jbeta primers. Method: immunoSEQ multiplex PCR; TCRdb's copy keeps in-frame clones and lacks some. Here the sample spans some 110,000 clones, approximately 79% being singletons. This entry comes from a study of cytomegalovirus exposure and HLA in healthy donors. Germline CDR1 is MNHEY and CDR2 is SVGAGI. This CDR3 has 14 amino acids. Trimming removed 8 bases from V and 7 bases from J; junction bases left unmatched: 10. The specimen was PBMCs. This clonotype was obtained from a young man in good health and CMV-seronegative. V gene TRBV6-5 combines with J gene TRBJ2-1, with 8 bases identical to TRBD1. This chain's CDR3 is CASGEQGASNEQFF. CDR3 coding DNA: TGTGCCAGCGGAGAGCAGGGGGCTAGTAATGAGCAGTTCTTC.